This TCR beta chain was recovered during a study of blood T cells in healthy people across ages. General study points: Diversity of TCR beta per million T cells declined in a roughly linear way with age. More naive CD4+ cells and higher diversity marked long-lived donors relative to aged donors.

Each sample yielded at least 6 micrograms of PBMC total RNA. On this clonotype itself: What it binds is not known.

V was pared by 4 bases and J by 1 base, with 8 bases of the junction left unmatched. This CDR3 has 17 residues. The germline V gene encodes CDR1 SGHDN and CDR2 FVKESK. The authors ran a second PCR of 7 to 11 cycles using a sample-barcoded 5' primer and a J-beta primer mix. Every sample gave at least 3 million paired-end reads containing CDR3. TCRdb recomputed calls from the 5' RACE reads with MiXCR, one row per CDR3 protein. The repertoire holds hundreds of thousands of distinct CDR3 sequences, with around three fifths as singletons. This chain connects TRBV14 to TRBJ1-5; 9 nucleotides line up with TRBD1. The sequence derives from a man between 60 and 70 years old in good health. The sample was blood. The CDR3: CASSPQGASPSNQPQHF. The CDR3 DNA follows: TGTGCCAGCAGCCCACAGGGGGCGAGTCCCAGCAATCAGCCCCAGCATTTT. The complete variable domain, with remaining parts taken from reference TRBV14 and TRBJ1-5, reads EAGVTQFPSHSVIEKGQTVTLRCDPISGHDNLYWYRRVMGKEIKFLLHFVKESKQDESGMPNNRFLAERTGGTYSTLKVQPAELEDSGVYFCASSPQGASPSNQPQHFGDGTRLSIL.